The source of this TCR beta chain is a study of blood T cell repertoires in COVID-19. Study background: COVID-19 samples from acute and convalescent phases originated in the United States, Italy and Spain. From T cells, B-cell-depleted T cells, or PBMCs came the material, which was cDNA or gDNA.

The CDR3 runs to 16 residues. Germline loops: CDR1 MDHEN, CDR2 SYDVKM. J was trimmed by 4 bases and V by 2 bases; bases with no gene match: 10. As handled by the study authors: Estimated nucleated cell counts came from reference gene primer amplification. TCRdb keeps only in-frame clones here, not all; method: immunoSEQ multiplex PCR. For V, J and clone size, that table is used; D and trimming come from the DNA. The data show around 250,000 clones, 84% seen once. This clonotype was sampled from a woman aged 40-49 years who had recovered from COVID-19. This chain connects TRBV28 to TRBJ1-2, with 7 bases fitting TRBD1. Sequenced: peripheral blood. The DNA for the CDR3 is TGTGCCAGCAGTTTAGCCGGGACAGCTACAACCTATGGCTACACCTTC. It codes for CASSLAGTATTYGYTF.